A single sample is the source of the 25 T cell receptor beta chains below, sequenced in a study of T cell changes during pregnancy in multiple sclerosis. Measured with immunoSEQ multiplex PCR; TCRdb has only the in-frame clones, and not every one. The sample contains just under 95,000 clones, 92% of which appear only once. Sequences were derived from peripheral blood, sampled in the first trimester of pregnancy. The receptors derive from a female donor with multiple sclerosis, enrolled in a pregnancy study.

The chain combines TRBV19 with TRBJ2-7; no reliable D call. This CDR3 spans 13 amino acids. From germline, CDR1 is LNHDA and CDR2 SQIVND (reference sequence). Trimming took 6 bases from V and 2 from J, leaving 11 bases between them. The CDR3 is CASSRGFTYEQYF. Written as DNA, the CDR3 is TGTGCCAGTAGCCGCGGCTTTACCTACGAGCAGTACTTC.

The chain employs TRBV9 and TRBJ1-1; 7 bases are a match to TRBD1. V was pared by 4 bases and J by 4 bases, with 7 bases of the junction left unmatched. This CDR3 is 14 amino acids long. Germline CDR1 is SGDLS and CDR2 is YYNGEE. The CDR3 DNA follows: TGTGCCAGCAGCACTCGACAGGGATTCACTGAAGCTTTCTTT. As protein: CASSTRQGFTEAFF.

This chain connects TRBV7-8 to TRBJ1-3, with 9 bases matching TRBD1. The V and J ends lost 5 bases and 0 bases, in that order; junction bases with no gene match: 5. CDR3 length equals 16 residues. CDR1 is SGHVS, CDR2 FQNEAQ, per germline. CDR3: CASSLRDRDSGNTIYF. The CDR3 region has the DNA TGTGCCAGCAGCCTCCGGGACAGGGACTCTGGAAACACCATATATTTT.

The chain joins TRBV5-4 to TRBJ2-3; D ambiguous. The germline CDR1 and CDR2 sequences are SGHNT and YYREEE (reference sequence). CDR3 length equals 12 residues. Trimming stripped 0 bases from V and 6 bases from J, with 5 bases between. The CDR3 loop reads CASSLGLDTQYF. For the CDR3, the DNA is TGTGCCAGCAGCTTGGGTCTGGATACGCAGTATTTT.

V is TRBV28 and J is TRBJ2-5, with D unclear. V shed 6 bases and J shed 7 bases, with 12 bases lying between them. The V gene's germline CDR1 is MDHEN and CDR2 SYDVKM. The CDR3 runs to 12 residues. The CDR3 DNA reads as TGTGCCAGCAGCCGGCCTCAGGTGACCCAGTACTTC. Translating it yields CASSRPQVTQYF. The full variable domain, with the rest looked up from reference TRBV28 and TRBJ2-5, is DVKVTQSSRYLVKRTGEKVFLECVQDMDHENMFWYRQDPGLGLRLIYFSYDVKMKEKGDIPEGYSVSREKKERFSLILESASTNQTSMYLCASSRPQVTQYFGPGTRLLVL.

V and J are TRBV5-1 and TRBJ2-5, with 7 bases aligning to TRBD2. Germline CDR1 SGHRS, CDR2 YFSETQ. The CDR3 spans 15 residues. Losses at the gene ends were 1 base for V and 4 bases for J; bases not matched to a gene: 7. Here the CDR3 reads CASSLFGGSGETQYF. For the CDR3, the DNA is TGCGCCAGCAGCTTGTTCGGCGGGAGTGGAGAGACCCAGTACTTC.

The chain recombines TRBV2 with TRBJ1-2, with 11 bases matching TRBD1. The V and J ends lost 7 bases and 4 bases, in that order; junction bases with no gene match: 5. The CDR3 extends over 14 amino acids. Germline values: CDR1 SNHLY, CDR2 FYNNEI. The CDR3 nucleotides are TGTGCCAGCAATACCGGGACAGGGGGCTATGGCTACACCTTC. This translates into CASNTGTGGYGYTF.

The chain combines TRBV27 with TRBJ2-7; 8 bases are shared with TRBD1. The CDR3 consists of 14 residues. J was trimmed by 2 bases and V by 3 bases; bases with no gene match: 3. The V gene's germline CDR1 is MNHEY and CDR2 SMNVEV (reference sequence). The CDR3 nucleotides read TGTGCCAGCAGTTTCACAGGGGGTCCCTACGAGCAGTACTTC. It yields the protein CASSFTGGPYEQYF.

The chain links TRBV4-2 to TRBJ2-3, with TRBD2 matching 13 bases. Germline CDR1 and CDR2: LGHNA and YNFKEQ. Trimming cost V 0 bases and J 6 bases; bases outside gene matches: 12. This CDR3 has 19 amino acids. CDR3 loop: CASSQDLLAGGPPDDTQYF. The CDR3 bases are TGTGCCAGCAGCCAAGATCTACTAGCGGGAGGGCCCCCTGACGATACGCAGTATTTT.

CDR3 nucleotides: TGCGCCAGCAGCCCTGGACTGAGCTCCTACGAGCAGTACTTC. Translation gives CASSPGLSSYEQYF. The chain has TRBV5-1 and TRBJ2-7, with D perhaps matching TRBD2 (5 bases). CDR1 SGHRS and CDR2 YFSETQ come from the germline V gene. The CDR3 is made up of 14 amino acids. Trimming shortened V by 4 bases and J by 0 bases, and 11 bases separated the two germline ends.

The chain uses TRBV7-9 and TRBJ2-7; D perhaps matches TRBD1 (6 bases). CDR1 and CDR2 (germline): SEHNR, FQNEAQ (reference sequence). The CDR3 is made up of 14 amino acids. V shed 5 bases and J shed 2 bases, with 13 bases lying between them. CDR3 residues: CASSHGQIPYEQYF. The CDR3 DNA reads as TGTGCCAGCAGCCACGGACAGATACCCTACGAGCAGTACTTC.

In the case of this clone: The junction and the germline gene differ at one end; a read error may be behind it. The gene calls are TRBV7-7 and TRBJ2-1; D possibly corresponds to TRBD2 (5 bases). Germline V gives CDR1 SSHAT, CDR2 FNYEAQ (reference sequence). This CDR3 is 13 amino acids long. CDR3 nucleotide sequence: TGTGCTAGCAGCTCCAGCGGTGGGGATGAGCAGTTCTTC. Amino acids: CASSSSGGDEQFF. Supplemented by reference TRBV7-7 and TRBJ2-1, the full variable domain reads GAGVSQSPRYKVTKRGQDVTLRCDPISSHATLYWYQQALGQGPEFLTYFNYEAQPDKSGLPSDRFSAERPEGSISTLTIQRTEQRDSAMYRCASSSSGGDEQFFGPGTRLTVL.

This rearrangement joins TRBV19 to TRBJ2-5; no clear D gene. V lost 1 base and J lost 5, with 8 bases in between. The CDR3 has 13 residues. Germline V gene lookup returns CDR1 LNHDA and CDR2 SQIVND (reference sequence). This CDR3 reads CASSIVLFETQYF. CDR3 nucleotide sequence: TGTGCCAGTAGTATAGTTCTGTTTGAGACCCAGTACTTC.

This chain uses TRBV28 with TRBJ2-7; D is perhaps TRBD1 (5 bases). The CDR3 spans 14 residues. The V gene lost 5 bases and the J gene lost 5 bases, with 16 bases spanning the gap. The germline gives CDR1 MDHEN, CDR2 SYDVKM. The CDR3 nucleotides read TGTGCCAGCAGTGCCCTGGGGCAGGGTAACGAGCAGTACTTC. Residues: CASSALGQGNEQYF.

The rearrangement uses TRBV19 and TRBJ1-5; D unclear. The CDR3 consists of 14 residues. In germline, CDR1 is LNHDA, CDR2 SQIVND (reference sequence). V was shortened by 1 base and J by 5 bases, with 9 bases between the two germline ends. CDR3 residues: CASSIGTRDQPQHF. For the CDR3, the DNA is TGTGCCAGTAGTATAGGAACGAGGGATCAGCCCCAGCATTTT.

The genes are TRBV2 and TRBJ2-5, with 8 bases aligning to TRBD1. The CDR3 is 15 amino acids. In germline, CDR1 is SNHLY, CDR2 FYNNEI. The V gene end was trimmed by 4 bases and the J gene end by 2 bases; junction bases not matched to a gene: 6. CDR3 sequence (DNA): TGTGCCAGCAGTGGTCAGGGGGCCGGGCAAGAGACCCAGTACTTC. This translates into CASSGQGAGQETQYF.

The gene calls are TRBV18 and TRBJ2-7; possible D gene TRBD2, 5 bases. Trimming removed 2 bases from V and 2 bases from J, with 19 bases in between. From germline, CDR1 is KGHSH and CDR2 LQKENI. The CDR3 length is 17 residues. The CDR3 reads CASSPKSTSGTAYEQYF. The CDR3 region has the DNA TGTGCCAGCTCACCAAAATCGACAAGCGGCACGGCCTACGAGCAGTACTTC.

V gene TRBV2 combines with J gene TRBJ2-7; 11 bases are a match to TRBD1. Germline CDR1 reads SNHLY; CDR2 reads FYNNEI. With V trimmed by 6 bases and J by 2 bases, 3 bases remained unmatched. The CDR3 runs to 14 residues. CDR3 sequence: CASRPGQGAYEQYF. The CDR3 nucleotides read TGTGCCAGCAGGCCGGGACAGGGGGCCTACGAGCAGTACTTC.

The chain is built from TRBV7-9 and TRBJ2-1; 7 bases match TRBD1. From germline, CDR1 is SEHNR and CDR2 FQNEAQ (reference sequence). V shed 5 bases and J 3 bases; nucleotides not matched to a gene: 4. The CDR3 runs to 14 residues. The CDR3 DNA reads TGTGCCAGCAGCCCGAGGGACAGCTACAATGAGCAGTTCTTC. Protein sequence: CASSPRDSYNEQFF.

The rearrangement joins TRBV30 to TRBJ1-6; no clear D. CDR3 size: 10 residues. The V gene lost 3 bases and the J gene lost 12 bases, with 6 bases spanning the gap. Germline V CDR1 and CDR2: GTSNPN, SVGIG (reference sequence). The DNA for the CDR3 is TGTGCCTGGAGGACGGGACCCCTCCACTTT. Amino acids: CAWRTGPLHF.

The genes are TRBV19 and TRBJ2-6; TRBD2 matches 7 bases. The CDR3 runs to 14 residues. With V trimmed by 8 bases and J by 3 bases, 4 bases remained unmatched. The germline gives CDR1 LNHDA, CDR2 SQIVND (reference sequence). CDR3 DNA: TGTGCCAGTGGGGAGGGTTTTGGGGCCAACGTCCTGACTTTC. Protein sequence: CASGEGFGANVLTF.

The chain employs TRBV10-3 and TRBJ2-1; 16 nucleotides agree with TRBD2. CDR3 size: 20 residues. The germline V gene encodes CDR1 ENHRY and CDR2 SYGVKD. Trimming removed 0 bases from V and 7 bases from J; junction bases left unmatched: 12. CDR3 region: CAISESLGTSGRGRWNEQFF. The CDR3 DNA reads TGTGCCATCAGTGAGTCGTTGGGGACTAGCGGGAGGGGAAGATGGAATGAGCAGTTCTTC.

V usage is TRBV11-2 and J usage is TRBJ2-2, with 9 bases that match TRBD1. From germline, CDR1 is SGHAT and CDR2 FQNNGV. This CDR3 is 15 amino acids long. Trimming took 3 bases from V and 3 from J; bases not matched to a gene: 2. CDR3 loop: CASSLGTGYTGELFF. The CDR3 coding sequence is TGTGCCAGCAGCTTGGGGACAGGGTACACCGGGGAGCTGTTTTTT.

This clone was recorded a few times. The rearrangement uses TRBV25-1 and TRBJ1-1; D unclear. The CDR3 is 11 amino acids. Germline CDR1 MGHDK, CDR2 SYGVNS. The V end lost 8 bases, the J end lost 2 bases, and 6 bases lay between the germline ends. CDR3: CASLFNTEAFF. The CDR3 region has the DNA TGTGCCAGCCTTTTTAACACTGAAGCTTTCTTT.

The rearrangement links TRBV27 to TRBJ2-1, with 10 bases aligning to TRBD2. Trimming at V came to 5 bases and at J to 3 bases, leaving 7 bases not matched to a gene. This CDR3 has 16 amino acids. Germline V gene sequence: CDR1 MNHEY, CDR2 SMNVEV (reference sequence). The CDR3 here is CASSGSAGGHYNEQFF. The DNA for the CDR3 is TGTGCCAGCAGTGGTTCAGCGGGAGGGCACTACAATGAGCAGTTCTTC.